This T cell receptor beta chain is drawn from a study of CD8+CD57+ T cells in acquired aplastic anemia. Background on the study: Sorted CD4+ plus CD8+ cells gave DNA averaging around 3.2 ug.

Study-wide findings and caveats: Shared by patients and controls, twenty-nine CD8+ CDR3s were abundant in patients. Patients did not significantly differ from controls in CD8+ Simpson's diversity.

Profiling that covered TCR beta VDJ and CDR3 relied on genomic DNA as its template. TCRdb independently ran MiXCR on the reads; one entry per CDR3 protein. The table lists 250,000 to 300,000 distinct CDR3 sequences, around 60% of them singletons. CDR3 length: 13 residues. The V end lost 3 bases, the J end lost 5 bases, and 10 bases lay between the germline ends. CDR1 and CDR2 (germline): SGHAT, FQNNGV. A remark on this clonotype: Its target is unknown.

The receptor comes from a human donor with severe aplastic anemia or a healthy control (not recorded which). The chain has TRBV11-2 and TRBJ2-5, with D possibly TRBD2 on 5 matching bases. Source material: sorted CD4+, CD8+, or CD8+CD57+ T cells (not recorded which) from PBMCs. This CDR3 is CASSLGSVETQYF. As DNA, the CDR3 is TGTGCCAGCAGCTTGGGTAGCGTCGAGACCCAGTACTTC.